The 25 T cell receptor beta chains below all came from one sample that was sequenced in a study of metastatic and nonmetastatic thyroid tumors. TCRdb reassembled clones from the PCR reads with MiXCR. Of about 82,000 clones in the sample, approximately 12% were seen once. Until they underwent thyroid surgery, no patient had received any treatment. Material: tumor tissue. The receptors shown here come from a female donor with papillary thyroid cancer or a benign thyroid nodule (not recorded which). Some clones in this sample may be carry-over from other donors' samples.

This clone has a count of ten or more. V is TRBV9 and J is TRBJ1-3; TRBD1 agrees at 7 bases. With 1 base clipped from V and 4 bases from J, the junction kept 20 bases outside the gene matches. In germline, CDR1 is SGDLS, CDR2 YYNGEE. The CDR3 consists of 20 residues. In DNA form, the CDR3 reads TGTGCCAGCAGCGTATCCCCCGGTCCAATCGGGACAGCGGGAGGAAACACCATATATTTT. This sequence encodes CASSVSPGPIGTAGGNTIYF. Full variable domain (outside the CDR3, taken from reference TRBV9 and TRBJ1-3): DSGVTQTPKHLITATGQRVTLRCSPRSGDLSVYWYQQSLDQGLQFLIQYYNGEERAKGNILERFSAQQFPDLHSELNLSSLELGDSALYFCASSVSPGPIGTAGGNTIYFGEGSWLTVV.

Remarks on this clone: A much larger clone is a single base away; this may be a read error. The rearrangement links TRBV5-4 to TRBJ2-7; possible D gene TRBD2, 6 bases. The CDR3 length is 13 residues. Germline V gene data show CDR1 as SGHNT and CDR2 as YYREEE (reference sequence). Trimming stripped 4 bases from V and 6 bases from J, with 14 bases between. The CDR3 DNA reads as TGTGCCAGCAGCGCCCTCCCAGCGGGCGAGCAGTACTTC. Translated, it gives CASSALPAGEQYF.

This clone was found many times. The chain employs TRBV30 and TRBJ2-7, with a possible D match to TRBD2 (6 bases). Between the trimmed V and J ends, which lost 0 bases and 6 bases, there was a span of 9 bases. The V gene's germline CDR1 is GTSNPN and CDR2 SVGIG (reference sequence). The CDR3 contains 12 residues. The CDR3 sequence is CAWSVGGAEQYF. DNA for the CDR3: TGTGCCTGGAGTGTAGGCGGGGCCGAGCAGTACTTC.

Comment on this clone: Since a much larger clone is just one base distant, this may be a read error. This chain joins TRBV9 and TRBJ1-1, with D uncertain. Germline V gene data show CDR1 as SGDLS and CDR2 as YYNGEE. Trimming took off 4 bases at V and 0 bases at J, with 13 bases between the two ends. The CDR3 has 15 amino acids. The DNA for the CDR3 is TGTGCCAGCAGCCCTGGGTGTTTAATGAACACTGAAGCTTTCTTT. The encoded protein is CASSPGCLMNTEAFF.

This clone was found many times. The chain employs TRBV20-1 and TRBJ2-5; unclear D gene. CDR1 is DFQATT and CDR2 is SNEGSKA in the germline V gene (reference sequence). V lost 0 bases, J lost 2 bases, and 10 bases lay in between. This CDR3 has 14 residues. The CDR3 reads CSARDETPQETQYF. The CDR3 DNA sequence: TGCAGTGCTAGAGATGAGACACCACAAGAGACCCAGTACTTC.

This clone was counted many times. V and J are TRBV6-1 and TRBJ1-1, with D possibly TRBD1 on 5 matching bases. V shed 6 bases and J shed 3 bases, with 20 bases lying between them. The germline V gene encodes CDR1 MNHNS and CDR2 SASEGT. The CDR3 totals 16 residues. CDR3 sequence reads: CASRGGRHSRDTEAFF. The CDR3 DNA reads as TGTGCCAGCAGGGGGGGGAGACATAGTAGGGACACTGAAGCTTTCTTT.

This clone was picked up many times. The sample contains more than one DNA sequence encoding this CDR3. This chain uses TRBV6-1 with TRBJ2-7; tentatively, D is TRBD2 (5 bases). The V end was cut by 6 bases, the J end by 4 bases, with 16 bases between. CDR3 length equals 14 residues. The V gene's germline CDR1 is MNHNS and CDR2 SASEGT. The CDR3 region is CASSPGRGGYEQYF. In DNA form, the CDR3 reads TGTGCCAGCAGCCCGGGCCGAGGCGGGTACGAGCAGTACTTC.

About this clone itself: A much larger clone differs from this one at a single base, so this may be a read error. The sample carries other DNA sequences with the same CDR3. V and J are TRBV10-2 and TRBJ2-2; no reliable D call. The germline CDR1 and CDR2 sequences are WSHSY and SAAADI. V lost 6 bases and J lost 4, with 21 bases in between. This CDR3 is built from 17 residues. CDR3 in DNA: TGCGCCAGCAGCGACCCGATCGGTACAGCTCTCACCGGGGAGCTGTTTTTT. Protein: CASSDPIGTALTGELFF.

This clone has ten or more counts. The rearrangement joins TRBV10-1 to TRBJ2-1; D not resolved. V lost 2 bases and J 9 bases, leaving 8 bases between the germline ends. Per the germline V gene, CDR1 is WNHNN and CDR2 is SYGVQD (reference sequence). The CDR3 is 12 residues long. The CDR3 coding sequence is TGCGCCAGCAGTGAGCTAGGAGTTGAGCAGTTCTTC. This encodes CASSELGVEQFF.

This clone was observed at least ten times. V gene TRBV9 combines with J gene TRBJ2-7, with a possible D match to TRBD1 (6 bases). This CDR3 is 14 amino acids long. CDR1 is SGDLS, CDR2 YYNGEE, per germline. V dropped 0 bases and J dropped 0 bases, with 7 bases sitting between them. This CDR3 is CASSVGTDSYEQYF. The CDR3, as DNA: TGTGCCAGCAGCGTAGGGACAGACTCCTACGAGCAGTACTTC.

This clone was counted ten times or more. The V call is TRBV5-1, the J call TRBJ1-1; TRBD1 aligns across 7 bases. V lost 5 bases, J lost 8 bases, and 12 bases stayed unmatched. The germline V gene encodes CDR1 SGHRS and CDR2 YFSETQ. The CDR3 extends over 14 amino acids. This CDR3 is CASRGGVGSEEAFF. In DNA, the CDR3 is TGCGCCAGCAGAGGGGGCGTAGGGTCGGAAGAAGCTTTCTTT.

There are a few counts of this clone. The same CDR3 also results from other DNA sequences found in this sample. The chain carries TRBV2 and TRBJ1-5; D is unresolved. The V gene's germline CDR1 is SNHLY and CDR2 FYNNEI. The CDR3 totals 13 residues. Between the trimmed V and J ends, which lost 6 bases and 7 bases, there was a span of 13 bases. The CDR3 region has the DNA TGTGCCAGCAGCCGACGGGCCAACCAGCCCCAGCATTTT. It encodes CASSRRANQPQHF.

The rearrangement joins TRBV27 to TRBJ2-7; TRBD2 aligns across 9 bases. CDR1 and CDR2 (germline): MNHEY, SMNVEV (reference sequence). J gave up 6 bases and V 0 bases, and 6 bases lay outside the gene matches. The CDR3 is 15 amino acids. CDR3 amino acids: CASSLSFSGSSEQYF. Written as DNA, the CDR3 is TGTGCCAGCAGTTTATCTTTTAGCGGGAGTTCCGAGCAGTACTTC.

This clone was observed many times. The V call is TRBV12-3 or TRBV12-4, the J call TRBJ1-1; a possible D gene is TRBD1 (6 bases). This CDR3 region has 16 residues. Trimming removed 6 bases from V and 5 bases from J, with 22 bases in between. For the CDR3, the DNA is TGTGCCAGCAGCCCAGAGGAGGGGGGCTTGAGTACTGAAGCTTTCTTT. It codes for CASSPEEGGLSTEAFF.

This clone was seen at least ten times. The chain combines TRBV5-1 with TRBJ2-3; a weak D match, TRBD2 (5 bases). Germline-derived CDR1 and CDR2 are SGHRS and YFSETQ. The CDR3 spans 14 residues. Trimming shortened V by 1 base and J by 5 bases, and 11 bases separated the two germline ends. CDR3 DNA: TGCGCCAGCAGCTTGTCTAGCCCCCTAGATACGCAGTATTTT. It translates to CASSLSSPLDTQYF.

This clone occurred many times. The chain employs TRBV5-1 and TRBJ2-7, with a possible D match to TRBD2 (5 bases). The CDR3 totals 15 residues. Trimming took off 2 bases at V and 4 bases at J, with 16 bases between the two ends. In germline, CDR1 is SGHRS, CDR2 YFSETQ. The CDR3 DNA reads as TGCGCCAGCAGCTTTACTTCCGGGAACTTATACGAGCAGTACTTC. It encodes CASSFTSGNLYEQYF.

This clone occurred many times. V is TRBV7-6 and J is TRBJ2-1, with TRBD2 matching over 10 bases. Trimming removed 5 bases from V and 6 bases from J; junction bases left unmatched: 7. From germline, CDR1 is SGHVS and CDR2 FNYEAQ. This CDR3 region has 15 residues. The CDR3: CASSPRAGGGNEQFF. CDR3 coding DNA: TGTGCCAGCAGCCCCAGAGCGGGAGGGGGCAATGAGCAGTTCTTC.

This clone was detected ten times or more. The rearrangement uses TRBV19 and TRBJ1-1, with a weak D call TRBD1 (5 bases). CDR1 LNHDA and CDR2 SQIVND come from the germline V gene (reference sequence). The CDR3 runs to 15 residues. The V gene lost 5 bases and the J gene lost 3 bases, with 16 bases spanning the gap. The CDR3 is CASSPGTTWDTEAFF. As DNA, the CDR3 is TGTGCCAGTAGTCCGGGGACCACATGGGACACTGAAGCTTTCTTT.

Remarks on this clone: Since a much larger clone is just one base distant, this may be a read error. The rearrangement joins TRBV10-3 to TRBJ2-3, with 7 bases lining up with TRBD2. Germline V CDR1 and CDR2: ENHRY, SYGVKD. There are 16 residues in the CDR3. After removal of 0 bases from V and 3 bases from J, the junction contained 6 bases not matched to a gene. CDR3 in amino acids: CAISESPGGITDTQYF. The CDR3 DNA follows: TGTGCCATCAGTGAGTCACCGGGAGGAATTACAGATACGCAGTATTTT.

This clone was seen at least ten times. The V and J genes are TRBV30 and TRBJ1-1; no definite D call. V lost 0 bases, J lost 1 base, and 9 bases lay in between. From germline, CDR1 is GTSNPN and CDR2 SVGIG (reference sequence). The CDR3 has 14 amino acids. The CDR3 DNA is TGTGCCTGGAGTGTCGGGCTAACGAACACTGAAGCTTTCTTT. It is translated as CAWSVGLTNTEAFF.

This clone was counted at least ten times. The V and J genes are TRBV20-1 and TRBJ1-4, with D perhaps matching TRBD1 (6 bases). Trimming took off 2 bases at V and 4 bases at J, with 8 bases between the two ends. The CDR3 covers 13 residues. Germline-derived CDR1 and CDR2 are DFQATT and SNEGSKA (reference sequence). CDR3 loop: CSARTGFNEKLFF. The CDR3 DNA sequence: TGCAGTGCTAGAACAGGGTTTAATGAAAAACTGTTTTTT.

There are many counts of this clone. The CDR3 loop reads CASSEDITMNTEAFF. CDR3 sequence (DNA): TGTGCCAGCAGTGAAGACATAACAATGAACACTGAAGCTTTCTTT. The J gene is TRBJ1-1, the V gene TRBV2, with D unresolved. V lost 1 base to trimming and J lost 0 bases, with 9 bases between them. CDR3 size: 15 residues. Germline V lookup: CDR1 SNHLY, CDR2 FYNNEI.

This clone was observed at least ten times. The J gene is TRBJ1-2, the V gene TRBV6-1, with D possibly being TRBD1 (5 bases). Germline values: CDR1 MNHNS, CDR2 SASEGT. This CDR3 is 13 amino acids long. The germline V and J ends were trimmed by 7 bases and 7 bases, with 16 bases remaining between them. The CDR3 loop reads CASTSLGASGYTF. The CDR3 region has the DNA TGTGCCAGCACGTCCTTAGGGGCCTCTGGCTACACCTTC.

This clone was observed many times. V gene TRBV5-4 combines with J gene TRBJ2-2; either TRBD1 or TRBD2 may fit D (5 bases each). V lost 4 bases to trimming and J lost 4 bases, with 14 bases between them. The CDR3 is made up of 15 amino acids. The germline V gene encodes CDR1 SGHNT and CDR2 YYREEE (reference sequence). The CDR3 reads CASSTDPGGTGELFF. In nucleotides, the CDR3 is TGTGCCAGCAGCACGGACCCTGGGGGCACCGGGGAGCTGTTTTTT.

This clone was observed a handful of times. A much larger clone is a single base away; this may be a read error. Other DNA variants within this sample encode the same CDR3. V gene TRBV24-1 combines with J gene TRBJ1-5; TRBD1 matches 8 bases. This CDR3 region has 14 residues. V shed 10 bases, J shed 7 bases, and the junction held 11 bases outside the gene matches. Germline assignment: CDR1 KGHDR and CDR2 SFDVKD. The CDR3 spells CATEDRAGGQPQHF. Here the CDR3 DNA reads TGTGCCACAGAGGACAGGGCCGGCGGCCAGCCCCAGCATTTT.